The 12 T cell receptor beta chains given below trace back to one sample, sequenced in a study of T-cell reconstitution after alpha-beta-depleted transplantation in children. A library of TCRbeta sequences, prepared with unique molecular identifiers, was generated. Each CDR3 protein is one row after TCRdb ran MiXCR on the PCR reads. Of about 340,000 distinct CDR3 sequences listed, 15% to 20% were seen once; the top ten hold around two fifths. The sample consisted of PBMCs, mostly from graft donor cells, taken 360 days after TCRalphabeta/CD19-depleted stem cell transplant. The receptor set was obtained from a male patient aged 2 to 10 who had a stem cell transplant for acute lymphoblastic leukemia, so the T cells may come from the graft donor.

This clonotype was detected a few times. V gene TRBV10-3 combines with J gene TRBJ1-2, with 7 bases identical to TRBD1. J lost 3 bases, V lost 0 bases, and 4 bases had no gene match. Germline-derived CDR1 and CDR2 are ENHRY and SYGVKD. This CDR3 comprises 15 residues. CDR3 DNA sequence: TGTGCCATCAGTGAGTCGACCAGGGGGGACTATGGCTACACCTTC. It yields the protein CAISESTRGDYGYTF.

This clonotype has just a few counts. The chain uses TRBV20-1 and TRBJ2-1; weak D call: TRBD1 (6 bases). Germline V gene data show CDR1 as DFQATT and CDR2 as SNEGSKA (reference sequence). With 5 bases removed from V and 5 bases from J, the gap between germline ends came to 22 bases. The CDR3 is 16 residues long. This CDR3 reads CSARLHGQPQNNEQFF. For the CDR3, the DNA is TGCAGTGCTCGCCTTCATGGACAGCCCCAGAACAATGAGCAGTTCTTC.

This clonotype came up many times. This chain joins TRBV24-1 and TRBJ2-1; D remains ambiguous. CDR1 KGHDR and CDR2 SFDVKD come from the germline V gene. The V end was cut by 11 bases, the J end by 0 bases, with 10 bases between. This CDR3 is built from 13 residues. This CDR3 is CARPGLSYNEQFF. DNA of the CDR3: TGTGCCAGACCGGGCCTCTCCTACAATGAGCAGTTCTTC.

The chain employs TRBV20-1 and TRBJ1-6; D is uncertain. V lost 0 bases to trimming and J lost 5 bases, with 14 bases between them. Germline CDR1 and CDR2: DFQATT and SNEGSKA (reference sequence). The CDR3 sequence is 16 residues long. The CDR3 spells CSARDPWRVDNSPLHF. The CDR3 DNA reads TGCAGTGCTAGAGACCCCTGGAGGGTAGATAATTCACCCCTCCACTTT.

A few counts support this clonotype. The V gene is TRBV4-2, the J gene TRBJ2-7; D is possibly TRBD1 (6 bases). Trimming took 1 base from V and 0 from J, leaving 19 bases between them. The CDR3 is 18 amino acids. In germline, CDR1 is LGHNA, CDR2 YNFKEQ. The CDR3 nucleotides read TGTGCCAGCAGCCAAGGGAGGCCAGGGACACTGAACTCCTACGAGCAGTACTTC. It specifies CASSQGRPGTLNSYEQYF.

The chain links TRBV18 to TRBJ2-5; 7 bases line up with TRBD1. Trimming cost V 7 bases and J 3 bases; bases outside gene matches: 8. The CDR3 is made up of 14 amino acids. Germline CDR1 is KGHSH and CDR2 is LQKENI. CDR3 amino acids: CASFRKGAKETQYF. Written as DNA, the CDR3 is TGTGCCAGCTTCCGGAAGGGGGCGAAAGAGACCCAGTACTTC.

This sequence joins TRBV12-3 or TRBV12-4 and TRBJ2-3, with 7 bases lining up with TRBD1. The CDR3 totals 16 residues. J gave up 0 bases and V 6 bases, and 9 bases lay outside the gene matches. For the CDR3, the DNA is TGTGCCAGCAGGGACCACGGACAGGAGAGCACAGATACGCAGTATTTT. Protein product: CASRDHGQESTDTQYF.

This clonotype was seen only a few times. The DNA for the CDR3 is TGCAGTGCTAGAGCAGCTCCCAACACCATATATTTT. Its translation is CSARAAPNTIYF. The rearrangement uses TRBV20-1 and TRBJ1-3; no reliable D call. Germline V gene data show CDR1 as DFQATT and CDR2 as SNEGSKA (reference sequence). The CDR3 totals 12 residues. The germline V and J ends were trimmed by 1 base and 7 bases, with 8 bases remaining between them.

This clonotype was detected many times. This chain uses TRBV4-1 with TRBJ2-5; D gene ambiguous. The CDR3 runs 13 residues. Germline CDR1 and CDR2: MGHRA and YSYEKL. Trimming shortened V by 2 bases and J by 0 bases, and 4 bases separated the two germline ends. CDR3 DNA sequence: TGCGCCAGCAGCCAACTGCACCAAGAGACCCAGTACTTC. Protein sequence: CASSQLHQETQYF.

This clonotype was counted many times. The J gene is TRBJ2-1, the V gene TRBV28; tentatively, D is TRBD2 (6 bases). From germline, CDR1 is MDHEN and CDR2 SYDVKM. V shed 9 bases and J shed 5 bases, with 17 bases lying between them. This CDR3 region has 14 residues. CDR3 nucleotides: TGTGCCAGTGTAGGAGGGGCCTCTAACAATGAGCAGTTCTTC. Translated: CASVGGASNNEQFF.

The V call is TRBV12-3 or TRBV12-4, the J call TRBJ1-4; maybe TRBD1 (6 bases). The CDR3 contains 13 residues. V was clipped by 3 bases and J by 6 bases, with 8 bases between them. The DNA of the CDR3 is TGTGCCAGCAGTTTTCAGGGGCATGAAAAACTGTTTTTT. Residues: CASSFQGHEKLFF.

This clonotype came up a few times. The chain combines TRBV28 with TRBJ1-1, with a weak D call TRBD1 (6 bases). The ends were cut back, 6 bases at V and 4 bases at J, with 18 bases in the middle. The CDR3 has 15 residues. Germline CDR1 and CDR2: MDHEN and SYDVKM. The CDR3 region is CASSRPSGVGTEAFF. Written as DNA, the CDR3 is TGTGCCAGCAGCCGTCCATCAGGGGTGGGCACTGAAGCTTTCTTT. The full variable domain, with the rest looked up from reference TRBV28 and TRBJ1-1, is DVKVTQSSRYLVKRTGEKVFLECVQDMDHENMFWYRQDPGLGLRLIYFSYDVKMKEKGDIPEGYSVSREKKERFSLILESASTNQTSMYLCASSRPSGVGTEAFFGQGTRLTVV.